The entry that follows covers one T cell receptor (beta chain) sequence. The sample belongs to a study of CD8 T cells in ankylosing spondylitis. Trimming removed 3 bases from V and 2 bases from J, with 8 bases in between. This CDR3 contains 13 residues. TCRdb ran MiXCR on the 5' RACE reads and lists one entry per CDR3 protein. The sample contains 150,000 to 200,000 distinct CDR3 sequences, roughly a third of which appear only once. What was sequenced was synovial fluid, either unsorted or a sorted T cell fraction (not recorded which). The chain carries TRBV12-3 or TRBV12-4 and TRBJ2-7; unclear D gene. This TCR came from a male donor with ankylosing spondylitis. The CDR3 sequence: CASSLQWPYEQYF. In DNA form, the CDR3 reads TGTGCCAGCAGTTTGCAATGGCCCTACGAGCAGTACTTC.